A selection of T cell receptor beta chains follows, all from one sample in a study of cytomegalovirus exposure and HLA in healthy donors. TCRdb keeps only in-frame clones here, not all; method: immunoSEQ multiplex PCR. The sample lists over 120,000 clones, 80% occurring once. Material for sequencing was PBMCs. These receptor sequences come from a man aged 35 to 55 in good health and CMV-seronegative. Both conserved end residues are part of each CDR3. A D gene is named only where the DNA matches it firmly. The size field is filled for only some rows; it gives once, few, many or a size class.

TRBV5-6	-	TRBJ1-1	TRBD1	CASSLALTGVYTEAFF	TGTGCCAGCAGCTTGGCCCTAACAGGGGTCTACACTGAAGCTTTCTTT
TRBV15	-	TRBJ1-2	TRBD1	CATKGTVEETNYGYTF	TGTGCCACCAAGGGGACAGTGGAGGAAACTAACTATGGCTACACCTTC
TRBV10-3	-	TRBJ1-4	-	CAIRGDFNEKLFF	TGTGCCATCAGGGGTGACTTTAATGAAAAACTGTTTTTT
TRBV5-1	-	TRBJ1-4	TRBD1	CASSYSGGTNEKLFF	TGCGCCAGCAGCTATTCAGGGGGCACTAATGAAAAACTGTTTTTT
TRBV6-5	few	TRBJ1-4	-	CASSSPGRPNEKLFF	TGTGCCAGCAGTTCTCCAGGGAGGCCTAATGAAAAACTGTTTTTT
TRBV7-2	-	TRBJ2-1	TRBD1	CASSPGQGSSSYNEQFF	TGTGCCAGCAGCCCAGGACAGGGGAGTTCCTCCTACAATGAGCAGTTCTTC
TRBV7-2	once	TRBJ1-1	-	CASSPGGATEAFF	TGTGCCAGCAGCCCGGGGGGGGCGACTGAAGCTTTCTTT
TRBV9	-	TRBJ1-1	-	CASSLTQNTEAFF	TGTGCCAGCAGCCTGACACAGAACACTGAAGCTTTCTTT
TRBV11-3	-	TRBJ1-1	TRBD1	CASSVTRGSPTEAFF	TGTGCCAGCAGCGTGACCAGGGGGTCCCCGACTGAAGCTTTCTTT
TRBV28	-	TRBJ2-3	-	CASSFGYGQATDTQYF	TGTGCCAGCAGTTTTGGCTATGGGCAAGCCACAGATACGCAGTATTTT
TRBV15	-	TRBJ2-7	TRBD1	CATALDREDEQYF	TGTGCCACCGCACTGGACAGGGAGGACGAGCAGTACTTC
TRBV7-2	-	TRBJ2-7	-	CASSLEIRYEQYF	TGTGCCAGCAGCTTAGAAATTCGCTACGAGCAGTACTTC
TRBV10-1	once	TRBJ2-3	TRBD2	CASSDPERGFTDTQYF	TGCGCCAGCAGTGACCCCGAGCGGGGGTTCACAGATACGCAGTATTTT
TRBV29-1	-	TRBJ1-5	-	CSVRGSDQPQHF	TGCAGCGTTCGGGGTTCGGATCAGCCCCAGCATTTT
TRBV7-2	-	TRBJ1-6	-	CASSPDRYNSPLHF	TGTGCCAGCAGCCCGGACAGATATAATTCACCCCTCCACTTT
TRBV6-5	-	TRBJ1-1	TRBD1	CASTGQGDTEAFF	TGTGCCAGCACCGGACAGGGTGACACTGAAGCTTTCTTT
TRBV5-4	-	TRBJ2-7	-	CASSFRPGEQYF	TGTGCCAGCAGCTTCCGACCGGGAGAGCAGTACTTC
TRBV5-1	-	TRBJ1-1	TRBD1	CASSHRTGAEAFF	TGCGCCAGCAGCCACCGGACAGGGGCCGAAGCTTTCTTT
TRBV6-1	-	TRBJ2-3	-	CASSESTVSTDTQYF	TGTGCCAGCAGTGAATCAACGGTTAGCACAGATACGCAGTATTTT
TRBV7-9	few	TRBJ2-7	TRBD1	CASSLVGTGLTYEQYF	TGTGCCAGCAGCTTAGTTGGGACAGGTCTTACCTACGAGCAGTACTTC
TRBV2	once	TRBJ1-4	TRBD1	CASSDHTGGNEKLFF	TGTGCCAGCAGCGACCACACAGGGGGTAATGAAAAACTGTTTTTT
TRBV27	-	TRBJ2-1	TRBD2	CASSLTRAGGVLGQFF	TGTGCCAGCAGTCTCACCCGGGCGGGGGGGGTACTTGGGCAGTTCTTC
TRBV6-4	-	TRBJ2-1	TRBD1	CASSDPSKGAANEQFF	TGTGCCAGCAGTGACCCCTCGAAGGGGGCAGCGAATGAGCAGTTCTTC
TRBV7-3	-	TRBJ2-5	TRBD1	CASSSLQGSRETQYF	TGTGCCAGCAGCTCCCTACAGGGGTCTCGGGAGACCCAGTACTTC
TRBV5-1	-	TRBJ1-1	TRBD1	CASSALTGLNTEAFF	TGCGCCAGCAGCGCCTTGACAGGGCTTAACACTGAAGCTTTCTTT
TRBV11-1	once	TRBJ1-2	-	CASSSRGTVRGYTF	TGTGCCAGCAGCTCCAGGGGCACCGTTCGTGGCTACACCTTC
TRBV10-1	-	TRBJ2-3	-	CASSESGRSTDTQYF	TGCGCCAGCAGTGAGTCGGGCAGGAGCACAGATACGCAGTATTTT
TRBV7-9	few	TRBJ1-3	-	CASSLESVISGNTIYF	TGTGCCAGCAGCTTAGAGTCGGTCATCTCTGGAAACACCATATATTTT
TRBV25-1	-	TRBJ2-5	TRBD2	CASSPPGGKETQYF	TGTGCCAGCAGTCCTCCCGGGGGGAAAGAGACCCAGTACTTC
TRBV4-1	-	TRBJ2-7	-	CASSQDEQGYEQYF	TGCGCCAGCAGCCAAGATGAGCAGGGCTACGAGCAGTACTTC
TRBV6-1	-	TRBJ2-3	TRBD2	CASSNSGGIFDTQYF	TGTGCCAGCAGCAATAGCGGGGGGATTTTTGATACGCAGTATTTT
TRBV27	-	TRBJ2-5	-	CASSSLTGETQYF	TGTGCCAGCAGCTCCCTAACGGGAGAGACCCAGTACTTC
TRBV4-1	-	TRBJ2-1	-	CASSHTREQFF	TGCGCCAGCAGCCATACGCGGGAGCAGTTCTTC
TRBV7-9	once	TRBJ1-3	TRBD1	CASSAWDRGTIYF	TGTGCCAGCAGCGCCTGGGACAGGGGCACCATATATTTT
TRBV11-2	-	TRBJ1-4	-	CASTDSGGGDNEKLFF	TGTGCCAGCACCGACTCGGGTGGGGGCGATAATGAAAAACTGTTTTTT
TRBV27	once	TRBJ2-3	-	CASSLSIRGASTDTQYF	TGTGCCAGCAGTTTATCTATCAGGGGAGCTAGCACAGATACGCAGTATTTT
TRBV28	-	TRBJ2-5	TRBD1	CAITGGVETQYF	TGTGCCATCACAGGGGGCGTGGAGACCCAGTACTTC
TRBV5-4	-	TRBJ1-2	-	CASSLQGSPVYGYTF	TGTGCCAGCAGCTTGCAGGGGAGCCCGGTCTATGGCTACACCTTC
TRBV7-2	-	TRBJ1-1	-	CASSLIESLNTEAFF	TGTGCCAGCAGTCTTATAGAGAGCCTGAACACTGAAGCTTTCTTT
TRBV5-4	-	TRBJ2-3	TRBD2	CASSAGGQGDTQYF	TGTGCCAGCAGCGCGGGGGGGCAAGGAGATACGCAGTATTTT